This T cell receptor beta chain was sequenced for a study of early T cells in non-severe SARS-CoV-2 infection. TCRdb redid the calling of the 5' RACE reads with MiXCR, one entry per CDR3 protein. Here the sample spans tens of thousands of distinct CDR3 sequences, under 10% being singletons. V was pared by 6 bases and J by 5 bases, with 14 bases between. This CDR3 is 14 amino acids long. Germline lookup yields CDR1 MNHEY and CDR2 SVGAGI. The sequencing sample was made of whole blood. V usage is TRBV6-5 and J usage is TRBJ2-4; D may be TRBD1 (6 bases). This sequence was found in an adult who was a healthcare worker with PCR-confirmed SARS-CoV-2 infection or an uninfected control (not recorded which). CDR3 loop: CASRSAGEQNIQYF. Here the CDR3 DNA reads TGTGCCAGCAGATCCGCAGGGGAGCAAAACATTCAGTACTTC.